This record covers a single TCR beta chain. The antigen this receptor binds is unknown. Base qualities are not recorded, but no much larger clone differs from it by a single base. Receptor libraries were prepared by the immunoSEQ multiplex PCR assay. For the multiplex PCR, a mixture combining 60 forward primers for TCR Vbeta segments and 13 reverse primers for TCR Jbeta segments was used. Amplification of the CDR3 region of rearranged TCR beta genes was performed with a multiplex PCR assay on genomic DNA. On the Illumina HiSeq System, the amplified TCR beta libraries were sequenced as 87-base-pair reads. The study's own analysis went as follows. In a later analysis, 77 million or so unique TCR beta chains were counted across the 690 or so repertoires, and about 10 million of these chains were shared by at least two donors. Raw reads were error-corrected and collapsed into unique sequences with a nearest-neighbor algorithm that merged closely related sequences to remove PCR and sequencing errors. Alignment of CDR3 sequences to IMGT reference sequences was used to assign V, D and J gene segments. For a sequence to be retained, a match of at least six nucleotides to both a V gene segment and a J gene segment was required. Rearrangements were classified as productive when the CDR3 lacked stop codons and remained in frame with V and J, and all other rearrangements were classified as non-productive. CDR3 was defined according to IMGT convention as the region running from the second conserved V-encoded cysteine to the conserved J-encoded phenylalanine. In an earlier analysis of approximately 500 of the donors, sequences lacking an unambiguous match to a single V gene segment were excluded. In an earlier analysis of approximately 590 of the donors, a V segment was called functional when productive rearrangements were above 56.7%, and segregating when the standard deviation between donors exceeded 5%. To diagnose cytomegalovirus status from the catalog of TCR beta chain sequences, a statistical classification framework was built. A later analysis assigned V and J genes by comparing TCR nucleotide sequences with IMGT/GENE-DB human TR gene sequences. Using the TCRdist pipeline, a later analysis assigned CDR3 sequences along with most-parsimonious VDJ recombination scenarios. In a later analysis, each TCR beta chain was defined by its CDR3 amino acid sequence together with its V-gene family, and reads without a unique V-gene family were excluded. In a later analysis, some 600 highly shared, low-generation-probability nucleotide sequences were removed to address suspected cross-contamination and a sequencing artifact. In a later analysis, a clonal expansion index was calculated for each public chain from normalized within-repertoire ranks of inferred template counts. In a later analysis, generation probabilities were computed with a VDJ recombination model fitted to out-of-frame rearrangements, and the resulting probabilities were checked against IGoR. A later analysis scored TCR-TCR, TCR-HLA and TCR-CMV co-occurrence with hypergeometric tests, applying a repertoire-size bias correction to TCR pairs. To estimate false discovery rates, a later analysis permuted the HLA or CMV assignments 20 times. In a later analysis, co-occurring TCRs were grouped with DBSCAN, and TCRdist sequence similarity was added when clustering was performed within HLA-allele-positive subsets. Repertoires with fewer than 30,000 or more than 120,000 public chains, plus five repertoires with anomalous nucleotide sharing, were excluded from co-occurrence clustering. Here the immuneACCESS table is served through TCRdb, limited to in-frame sequences with V and J called. Missing clones are a known gap in these copies; in checked studies unresolved V genes cover under half, and the rest lacks a known reason. Clone size and V and J calls were adopted from that table, with D and trimming inferred from the DNA. The table for this sample lists 150,000 to 200,000 clones; around 80% of them were counted only once. Approximately 1.8% of the sample is taken by the ten largest.

A distance of 13 bases separates the germline ends of V and J, which lose 2 bases and 7 bases respectively. From the cysteine through the phenylalanine, the CDR3 covers 15 amino acids. Just the 45-base CDR3 DNA is kept, in frame starting at base 1. The germline V gene supplies CDR1 SGHRS and CDR2 YFSETQ. This record belongs to a study of cytomegalovirus exposure and HLA in healthy donors (dated by TCRdb to 2016 to 2017). Describing the broader study: In an earlier analysis of approximately 500 of the donors, around 300 Gb of sequence data and 117 million unique TCR beta sequences from about 179 million T cells were reported. The study profiled the T cell repertoires of fewer than 850 subjects by immunosequencing and related them to cytomegalovirus serostatus. Rather than drawing on any new phenotypic data, the later analysis identified candidate immune exposures from TCR beta sequences and the way those sequences occurred across donors. The aim of the study was to test whether cataloging public T cell receptors could identify signatures of past pathogen exposure. All discovery cohort repertoires had been generated on a single sequencing platform. Besides the first cohort of some 670 subjects, a separate validation cohort made up of 120 different subjects was used. High-throughput TCR immunosequencing, statistical association of individual TCRs with disease status, and machine learning were combined to predict cytomegalovirus infection status. Both class I and class II loci were covered by HLA typing, at four-digit resolution. A later genetic analysis used genome-wide SNP genotypes for about 65% of the 666 donors, treating that subset as a discovery cohort. Donor age, sex, ethnicity and CMV serostatus were compiled alongside the repertoire data. Among the approximately 400 genotyped donors, more than 70% belonged to the genetic ancestry cluster associated with self-reported Caucasian donors. Among about 390 genotyped donors of the cohort, an average of approximately 250,000 unique TCR beta nucleotide sequences were sequenced per donor, 15% to 20% of them non-productive. An earlier analysis of 587 of the donors used high-throughput TCR beta sequencing to judge whether each TCR beta V gene segment behaved as functional or pseudogenic. A later analysis re-examined previously published TCR beta repertoires from 610 or so donors and added high-resolution HLA genotyping to investigate patterns of TCR occurrence. An early release covering over 500 HLA-typed donors comprised approximately 300 gigabases of sequencing data and tens of millions of unique TCR sequences. Roughly 5 DR-DQ haplotypes were handled as single units for association and clustering because linkage in the cohort was strong. Typing coverage differed by locus: A, B, C, DRB1 and DQB1 were typed in about 629-640 donors, DQA1 in approximately 520, DPA1 in 600 to 610, and DPB1 in 472.

The cohort consisted of hundreds of healthy bone marrow donors. At the time of sampling, all cohort members were nominally healthy, though unrecorded immune exposures were likely present. The donor tested CMV seronegative, placing the donor among the 350 or so seronegative members of the cohort. Every donor gave a peripheral blood sample, and the peripheral blood mononuclear cells from that sample were used for TCR beta sequencing. Genomic DNA was extracted from the blood cell samples with the Qiagen DNeasy Blood Extraction Kit. Here is what the overall study found, with its caveats: Most CMV-associated TCR beta chains appeared to be HLA-restricted in a later analysis, and the HLA associations seemed to be driven largely by CMV exposure. It was suggested by the authors that the approach could potentially be generalized to other disease states and immunological phenotypes. A further reported finding was that TCR beta sequences accurately predicted the HLA-A and HLA-B alleles for most subjects in the first cohort. V-gene and J-gene trimming of TCR beta chains was associated with a missense DCLRE1C variant in a later genetic analysis, and the association was replicated in an independent cohort. A few of the identified cytomegalovirus-associated TCR beta chains were confirmed in vitro to be specific for cytomegalovirus antigens. The classifier was reported to diagnose cytomegalovirus status with high specificity and sensitivity in both the original and validation cohorts. A later analysis found that HLA-associated TCR beta chains were more clonally expanded and had lower generation probabilities than equally common non-associated chains. In the study, some 160 TCR beta chains were listed as associated with cytomegalovirus. The 87-base-pair reads could not distinguish some IMGT-functional V segments, including TRBV6-2 and TRBV6-3, so those segments were excluded. Correlated functional status among segregating V segments might be attributable to linkage disequilibrium, but an unknown experimental factor could not be ruled out. Assigning TCR associations to individual alleles was difficult when HLA alleles, especially DR and DQ, strongly co-occurred. In a later analysis, several top co-occurrence clusters were reported to appear linked to parvovirus B19, influenza, CMV and Epstein-Barr virus. Roughly uniform sequencing depth across donors was assumed in presence/absence analyses, although this assumption may not hold. In this cohort, only TCR beta chains were sequenced, and detectable features were limited by the absence of alpha or paired-chain data. In a later analysis, TCR association rates were found to vary across HLA loci, with the most associated TCRs seen for DRB1 alleles and the fewest for HLA-C alleles. CMV serostatus was the only immune exposure information available for the cohort. Over 15 rarely observed V segments, including chromosome 9 orphons, were excluded from the earlier analysis of several hundred of the donors because counts were too low. Because some donors lacked HLA typing at each locus, the association tests relied only on the typed subset. An earlier analysis of around 600 of the donors showed that most TCR beta V segments appeared in productive rearrangements either about 90% or about 30% of the time, which broadly matched IMGT annotations. A cluster of highly shared sequence variants was judged likely to be a technical artifact of the sequencing pipeline. At a false discovery rate of 0.05, a later analysis linked about 16,000 TCR beta sequences to specific HLA alleles. Across donors, most TCR sequences were observed very rarely, whereas some public TCRs were present in many individuals. Compared with the roughly 700-donor mean, donors in an Asian-associated ancestry cluster had fewer N-insertions in productive TCRs, according to a later genetic analysis.

The sequenced sample consisted of PBMCs. This receptor was obtained from a man between 18 and 35 years old in good health and CMV-seronegative. The sequence joins TRBV5-1 to TRBJ1-6; confidence is insufficient to name the D gene. The CDR3 reads CASSFRELRNSPLHF. The DNA reads TGCGCCAGCAGCTTCCGGGAGTTAAGGAATTCACCCCTCCACTTT.